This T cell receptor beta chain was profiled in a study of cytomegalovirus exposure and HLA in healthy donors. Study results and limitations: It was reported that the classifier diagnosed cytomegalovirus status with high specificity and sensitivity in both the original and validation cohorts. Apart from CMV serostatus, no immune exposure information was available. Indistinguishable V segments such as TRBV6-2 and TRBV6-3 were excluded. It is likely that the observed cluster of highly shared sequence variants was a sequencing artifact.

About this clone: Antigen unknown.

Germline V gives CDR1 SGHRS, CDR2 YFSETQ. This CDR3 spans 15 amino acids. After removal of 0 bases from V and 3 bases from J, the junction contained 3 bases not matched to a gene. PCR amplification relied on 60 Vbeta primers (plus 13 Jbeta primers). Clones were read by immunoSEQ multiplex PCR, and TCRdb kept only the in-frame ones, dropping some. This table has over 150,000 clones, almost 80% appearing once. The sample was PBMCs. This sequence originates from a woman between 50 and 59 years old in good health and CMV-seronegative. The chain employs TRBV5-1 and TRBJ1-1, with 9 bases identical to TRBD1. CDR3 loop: CASSLARQGDTEAFF. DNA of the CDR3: TGCGCCAGCAGCTTGGCGAGACAGGGGGACACTGAAGCTTTCTTT.